This TCR beta chain was documented in a study of early T cells in non-severe SARS-CoV-2 infection. Study information: Unpaired chains resulted from sequencing bulk RNA of unsorted whole blood.

This clonotype was found many times. Each cDNA molecule carried a unique molecular identifier. One entry per CDR3 protein results from TCRdb running MiXCR on the 5' RACE reads. The top ten clones hold 6.5% to 8% of a sample with nearly 110,000 distinct CDR3 sequences, 8.5% to 14% of them seen once. This clonotype was sampled from an adult who was a healthcare worker with PCR-confirmed SARS-CoV-2 infection or an uninfected control (not recorded which). The sequenced sample was whole blood.

The CDR3, as DNA: TGTGCCACTCAACAGGGGAATGAGCAGTTCTTC. Its protein product is CATQQGNEQFF. The V gene is TRBV24-1, the J gene TRBJ2-1; TRBD1 matches 7 bases. V was pared by 10 bases and J by 7 bases, with 3 bases of the junction left unmatched. Germline V lookup: CDR1 KGHDR, CDR2 SFDVKD. The length of the CDR3 is 11 residues.